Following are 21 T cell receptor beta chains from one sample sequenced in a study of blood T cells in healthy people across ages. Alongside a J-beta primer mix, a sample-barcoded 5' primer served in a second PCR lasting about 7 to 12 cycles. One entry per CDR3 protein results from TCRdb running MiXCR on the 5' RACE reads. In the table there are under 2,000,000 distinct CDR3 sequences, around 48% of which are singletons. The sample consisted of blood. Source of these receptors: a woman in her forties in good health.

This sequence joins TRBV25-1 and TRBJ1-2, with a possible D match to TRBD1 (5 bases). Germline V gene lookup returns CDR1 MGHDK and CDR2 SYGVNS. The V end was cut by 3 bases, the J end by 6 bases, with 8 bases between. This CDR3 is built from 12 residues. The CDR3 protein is CASSDVGHGYTF. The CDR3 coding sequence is TGTGCCAGCAGTGACGTGGGGCATGGCTACACCTTC.

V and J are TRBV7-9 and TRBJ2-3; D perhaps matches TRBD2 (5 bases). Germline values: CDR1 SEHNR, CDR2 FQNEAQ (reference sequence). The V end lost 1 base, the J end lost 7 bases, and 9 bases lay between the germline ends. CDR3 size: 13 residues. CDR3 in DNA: TGTGCCAGCAGCTTAGTCCCGGGGAATACGCAGTATTTT. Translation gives CASSLVPGNTQYF.

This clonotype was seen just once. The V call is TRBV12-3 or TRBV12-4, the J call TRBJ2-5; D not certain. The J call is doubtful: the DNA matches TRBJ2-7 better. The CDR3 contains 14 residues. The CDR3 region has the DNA TGTGCCAGCAGTATGAGGCCAGGATTATACGAGCAGTACTTC. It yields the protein CASSMRPGLYEQYF.

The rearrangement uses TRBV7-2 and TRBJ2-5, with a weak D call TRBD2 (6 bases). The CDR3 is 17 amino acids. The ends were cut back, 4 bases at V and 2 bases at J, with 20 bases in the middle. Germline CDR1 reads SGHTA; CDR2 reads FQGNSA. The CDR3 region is CASSSTPGAGIQETQYF. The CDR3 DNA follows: TGTGCCAGCAGCTCCACTCCTGGGGCGGGGATACAAGAGACCCAGTACTTC.

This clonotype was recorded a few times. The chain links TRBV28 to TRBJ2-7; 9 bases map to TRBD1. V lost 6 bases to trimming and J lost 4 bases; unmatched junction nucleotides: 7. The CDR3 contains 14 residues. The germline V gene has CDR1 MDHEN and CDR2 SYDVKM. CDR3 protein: CASRSDRGRYEQYF. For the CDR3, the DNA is TGTGCCAGCAGATCAGACAGGGGGAGATACGAGCAGTACTTC.

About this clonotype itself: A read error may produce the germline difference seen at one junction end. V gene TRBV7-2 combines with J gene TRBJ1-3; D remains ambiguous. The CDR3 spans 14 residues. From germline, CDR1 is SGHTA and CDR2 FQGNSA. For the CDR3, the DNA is TGTGCCAGCGGTCCGGGATCTGCGGGAACCACCATATATTTT. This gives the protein CASGPGSAGTTIYF.

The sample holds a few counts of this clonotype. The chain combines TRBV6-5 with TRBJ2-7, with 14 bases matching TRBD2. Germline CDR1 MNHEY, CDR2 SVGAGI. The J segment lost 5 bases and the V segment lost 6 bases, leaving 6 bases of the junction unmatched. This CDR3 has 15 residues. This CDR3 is CASRKTSGGAHEQYF. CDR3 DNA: TGTGCCAGCAGGAAGACTAGCGGGGGGGCTCACGAGCAGTACTTC.

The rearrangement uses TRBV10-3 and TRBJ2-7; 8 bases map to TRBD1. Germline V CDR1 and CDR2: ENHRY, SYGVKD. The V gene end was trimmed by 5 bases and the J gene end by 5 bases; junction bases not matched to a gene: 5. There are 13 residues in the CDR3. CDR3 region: CAISRGQGDEQYF. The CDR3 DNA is TGTGCCATCAGTCGCGGACAGGGTGACGAGCAGTACTTC.

The CDR3: CASSLAAMELNTEAFF. DNA for the CDR3: TGTGCCAGCTCCTTAGCGGCCATGGAGTTGAACACTGAAGCTTTCTTT. V is TRBV18 and J is TRBJ1-1; the D is unclear. V lost 6 bases and J 0 bases, leaving 17 bases between the germline ends. This CDR3 has 16 amino acids. Germline CDR1 and CDR2: KGHSH and LQKENI.

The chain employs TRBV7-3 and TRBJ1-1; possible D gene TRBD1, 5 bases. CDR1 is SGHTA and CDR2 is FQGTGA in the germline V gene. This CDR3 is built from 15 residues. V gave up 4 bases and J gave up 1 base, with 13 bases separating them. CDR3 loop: CASSSDSNSNTEAFF. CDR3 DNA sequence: TGTGCCAGCAGCTCCGACAGTAACTCGAACACTGAAGCTTTCTTT.

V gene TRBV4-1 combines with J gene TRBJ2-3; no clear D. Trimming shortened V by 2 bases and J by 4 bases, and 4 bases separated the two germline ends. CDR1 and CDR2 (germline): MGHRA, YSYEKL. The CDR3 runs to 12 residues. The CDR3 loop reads CASSQRADTQYF. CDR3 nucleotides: TGCGCCAGCAGCCAACGCGCAGATACGCAGTATTTT.

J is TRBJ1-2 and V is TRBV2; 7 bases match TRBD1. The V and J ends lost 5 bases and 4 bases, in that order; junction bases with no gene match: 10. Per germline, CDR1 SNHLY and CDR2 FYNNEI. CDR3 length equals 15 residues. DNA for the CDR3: TGTGCCAGCAGTCTAAACAGGGGTCCGGGCTATGGCTACACCTTC. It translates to CASSLNRGPGYGYTF.

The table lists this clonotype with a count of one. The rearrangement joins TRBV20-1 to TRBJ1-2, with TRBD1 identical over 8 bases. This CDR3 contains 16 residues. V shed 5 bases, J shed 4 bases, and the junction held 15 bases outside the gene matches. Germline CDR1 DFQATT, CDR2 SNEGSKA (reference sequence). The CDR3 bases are TGCAGTGCTGCATACTACCGGGACAGGAATTTCTATGGCTACACCTTC. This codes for CSAAYYRDRNFYGYTF.

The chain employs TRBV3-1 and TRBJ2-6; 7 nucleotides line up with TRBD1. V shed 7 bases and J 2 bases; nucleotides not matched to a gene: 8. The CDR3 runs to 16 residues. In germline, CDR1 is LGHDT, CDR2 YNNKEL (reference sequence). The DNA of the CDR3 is TGTGCCAGCACCCGTGCGACAGGGACTGGGGCCAACGTCCTGACTTTC. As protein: CASTRATGTGANVLTF.

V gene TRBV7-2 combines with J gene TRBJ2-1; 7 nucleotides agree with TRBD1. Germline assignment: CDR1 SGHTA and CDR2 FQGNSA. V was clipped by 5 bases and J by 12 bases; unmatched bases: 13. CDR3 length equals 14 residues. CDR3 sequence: CASSPQLGGRGQFF. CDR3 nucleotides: TGTGCCAGCAGCCCCCAGCTAGGGGGCCGGGGGCAGTTCTTC. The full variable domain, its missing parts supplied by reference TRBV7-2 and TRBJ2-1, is GAGVSQSPSNKVTEKGKDVELRCDPISGHTALYWYRQSLGQGLEFLIYFQGNSAPDKSGLPSDRFSAERTGGSVSTLTIQRTQQEDSAVYLCASSPQLGGRGQFFGPGTRLTVL.

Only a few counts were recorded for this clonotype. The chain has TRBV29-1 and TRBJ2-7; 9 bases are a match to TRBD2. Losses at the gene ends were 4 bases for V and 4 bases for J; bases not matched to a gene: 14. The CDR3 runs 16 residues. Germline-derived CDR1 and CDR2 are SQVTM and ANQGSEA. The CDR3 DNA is TGCAGCGTTGTTGGTAGCGGGGGCCGCCCCTCTTACGAGCAGTACTTC. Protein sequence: CSVVGSGGRPSYEQYF.

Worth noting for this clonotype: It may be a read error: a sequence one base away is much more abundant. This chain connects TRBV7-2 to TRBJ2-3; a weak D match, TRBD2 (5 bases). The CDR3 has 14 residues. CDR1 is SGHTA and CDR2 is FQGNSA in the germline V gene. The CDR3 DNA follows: TGTGCCAGCAGCTTTATATGGCCGGAGGATACGAAGTATTTT. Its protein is CASSFIWPEDTKYF.

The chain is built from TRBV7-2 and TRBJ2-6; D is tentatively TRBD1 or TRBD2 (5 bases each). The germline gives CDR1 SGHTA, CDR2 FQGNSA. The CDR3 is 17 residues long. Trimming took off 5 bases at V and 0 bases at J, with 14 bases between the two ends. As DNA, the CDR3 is TGTGCCAGCAGCCCCCCGGGACGGAACTCTGGGGCCAACGTCCTGACTTTC. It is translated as CASSPPGRNSGANVLTF.

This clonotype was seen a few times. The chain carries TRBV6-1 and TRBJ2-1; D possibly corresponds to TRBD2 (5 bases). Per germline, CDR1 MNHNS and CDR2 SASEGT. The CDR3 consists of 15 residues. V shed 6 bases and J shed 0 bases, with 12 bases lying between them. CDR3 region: CASSATRSSYNEQFF. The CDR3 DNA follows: TGTGCCAGCAGCGCAACTAGGAGCTCCTACAATGAGCAGTTCTTC.

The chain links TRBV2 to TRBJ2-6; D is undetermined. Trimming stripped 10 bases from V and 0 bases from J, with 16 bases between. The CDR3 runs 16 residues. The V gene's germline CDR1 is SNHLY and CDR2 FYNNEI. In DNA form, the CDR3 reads TGTGCCACCACAGCCGACTGGAACTCTGGGGCCAACGTCCTGACTTTC. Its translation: CATTADWNSGANVLTF.

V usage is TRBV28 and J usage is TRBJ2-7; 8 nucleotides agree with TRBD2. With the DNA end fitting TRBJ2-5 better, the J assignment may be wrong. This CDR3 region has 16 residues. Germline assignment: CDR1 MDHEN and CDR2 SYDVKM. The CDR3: CASSPSRGARGETQYF. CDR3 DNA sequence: TGTGCCAGCAGCCCGTCGCGGGGGGCAAGGGGAGAGACCCAGTACTTC.